The entry below describes one T cell receptor (beta chain). Its matching antigen is unknown. These data are taken from a study of T cells in tuberculosis. Turning to the study itself: Samples predate treatment or fall within its first 7 days.

This CDR3 spans 13 amino acids. Trimming took off 3 bases at V and 4 bases at J, with 9 bases between the two ends. Germline V lookup: CDR1 SEHNR, CDR2 FQNEAQ (reference sequence). This sample's time point: new active TB diagnosis, blood taken before or within 7 days of starting treatment. Patients were newly diagnosed, HIV-seronegative, and aged 18 or older. Study outcomes and limitations: Smaller alpha distances in active tuberculosis partly reflected shorter CDR3-alpha lengths.

Method: immunoSEQ multiplex PCR; TCRdb's copy keeps in-frame clones and lacks some. The sample records around 30,000 clones, approximately 93% being singletons. The source of this sequence is an adult with tuberculosis. The chain combines TRBV7-9 with TRBJ2-5; D possibly corresponds to TRBD1 (5 bases). The sequencing used PBMCs, collected at tuberculosis diagnosis. The CDR3, as DNA: TGTGCCAGCAGCTTGGGGCAGGGAGAGACCCAGTACTTC. It translates to CASSLGQGETQYF.